One and the same sample provided the 24 T cell receptor beta chains below, sequenced in a study of cytomegalovirus exposure and HLA in healthy donors. The PCR employed 60 Vbeta primers together with 13 Jbeta primers. Sequenced by immunoSEQ multiplex PCR; TCRdb stores in-frame clones only, minus some. Here the sample spans under 300,000 clones, 85% to 95% being singletons. What was sequenced was PBMCs. These receptors came from a girl aged 2 to 9 in good health and CMV-seronegative.

The V and J genes are TRBV5-1 and TRBJ1-1, with unresolved D. The CDR3 is 14 amino acids. The V end lost 4 bases, the J end lost 4 bases, and 14 bases lay between the germline ends. The V gene's germline CDR1 is SGHRS and CDR2 YFSETQ. The CDR3 region is CASSEGRAGTEAFF. The CDR3 DNA reads TGCGCCAGCAGCGAAGGTCGCGCAGGCACTGAAGCTTTCTTT. The whole variable domain, filled in from reference TRBV5-1 and TRBJ1-1, reads KAGVTQTPRYLIKTRGQQVTLSCSPISGHRSVSWYQQTPGQGLQFLFEYFSETQRNKGNFPGRFSGRQFSNSRSEMNVSTLELGDSALYLCASSEGRAGTEAFFGQGTRLTVV.

The chain employs TRBV30 and TRBJ2-5; 11 bases fit TRBD2. This CDR3 contains 11 residues. Germline CDR1 is GTSNPN and CDR2 is SVGIG (reference sequence). V gave up 7 bases and J gave up 5 bases; unmatched junction bases: 0. As DNA, the CDR3 is TGTGCCTTAGCGGGGGGGGAGACCCAGTACTTC. It codes for CALAGGETQYF.

The chain recombines TRBV7-7 with TRBJ2-3, with D possibly being TRBD2 (6 bases). Germline-derived CDR1 and CDR2 are SSHAT and FNYEAQ (reference sequence). Trimming removed 5 bases at V and 8 bases at J, with 17 bases between. The CDR3 runs 14 residues. CDR3 bases: TGTGCCAGCAGCATTACGGGGGAGAGTGGTACGCAGTATTTT. Translation: CASSITGESGTQYF.

The chain links TRBV5-4 to TRBJ1-6; TRBD1 aligns across 8 bases. The V gene's germline CDR1 is SGHNT and CDR2 YYREEE (reference sequence). CDR3 size: 16 residues. Trimming removed 0 bases from V and 8 bases from J; junction bases left unmatched: 7. CDR3 in amino acids: CASSLVSAGGDSPLHF. CDR3 DNA sequence: TGTGCCAGCAGCTTGGTATCAGCAGGGGGCGATTCACCCCTCCACTTT.

In DNA, the CDR3 is TGTGCCAGCACATCCGGGGGGTCCGATGGCTACACCTTC. Translation: CASTSGGSDGYTF. The chain combines TRBV6-5 with TRBJ1-2; D may be TRBD1 (5 bases). V was clipped by 7 bases and J by 6 bases, with 15 bases between them. CDR3 length: 13 residues. Germline V gene sequence: CDR1 MNHEY, CDR2 SVGAGI.

The chain uses TRBV28 and TRBJ2-3; 11 bases are shared with TRBD2. Trimming took 3 bases from V and 3 from J; bases not matched to a gene: 14. The CDR3 length is 19 residues. From germline, CDR1 is MDHEN and CDR2 SYDVKM. CDR3 residues: CASSFEWLAGGPSTDTQYF. The CDR3 DNA reads as TGTGCCAGCAGTTTCGAATGGCTAGCGGGGGGCCCTTCGACAGATACGCAGTATTTT. Combining the CDR3 with reference TRBV28 and TRBJ2-3 gives the whole variable domain DVKVTQSSRYLVKRTGEKVFLECVQDMDHENMFWYRQDPGLGLRLIYFSYDVKMKEKGDIPEGYSVSREKKERFSLILESASTNQTSMYLCASSFEWLAGGPSTDTQYFGPGTRLTVL.

Here the CDR3 reads CAWSDMETSGMKTQYF. The CDR3 nucleotides are TGTGCCTGGAGTGACATGGAGACTAGCGGGATGAAGACCCAGTACTTC. The chain joins TRBV30 to TRBJ2-5; 11 positions agree with TRBD2. V shed 1 base, J shed 6 bases, and the junction held 10 bases outside the gene matches. CDR3 length: 16 amino acids. The germline V gene has CDR1 GTSNPN and CDR2 SVGIG (reference sequence). Full variable domain (remainder filled in from reference TRBV30 and TRBJ2-5): SQTIHQWPATLVQPVGSPLSLECTVEGTSNPNLYWYRQAAGRGLQLLFYSVGIGQISSEVPQNLSASRPQDRQFILSSKKLLLSDSGFYLCAWSDMETSGMKTQYFGPGTRLLVL.

The chain carries TRBV5-4 and TRBJ2-1; D not resolved. In germline, CDR1 is SGHNT, CDR2 YYREEE (reference sequence). This CDR3 region has 14 residues. V was cut by 0 bases and J by 2 bases, with 6 bases left in between. CDR3 in amino acids: CASSLAATYNEQFF. In nucleotides, the CDR3 is TGTGCCAGCAGCTTGGCCGCTACCTACAATGAGCAGTTCTTC.

The V gene is TRBV5-1, the J gene TRBJ1-2; perhaps TRBD1 as D (6 bases). The ends were cut back, 5 bases at V and 0 bases at J, with 20 bases in the middle. In germline, CDR1 is SGHRS, CDR2 YFSETQ. The CDR3 runs 17 residues. CDR3 protein: CASSHLGGKGANYGYTF. The CDR3 DNA is TGCGCCAGCAGTCATCTTGGGGGCAAGGGAGCTAACTATGGCTACACCTTC.

This clone was counted once. This chain's CDR3 is CSVDKDRGETQYF. DNA of the CDR3: TGCAGCGTCGATAAAGACAGGGGTGAGACCCAGTACTTC. This chain connects TRBV29-1 to TRBJ2-5, with 8 bases matching TRBD1. This CDR3 is built from 13 residues. With V trimmed by 6 bases and J by 5 bases, 8 bases remained unmatched. In germline, CDR1 is SQVTM, CDR2 ANQGSEA.

This chain joins TRBV11-2 and TRBJ2-5; 8 nucleotides match TRBD1. Germline V CDR1 and CDR2: SGHAT, FQNNGV. The J segment lost 5 bases and the V segment lost 0 bases, leaving 5 bases of the junction unmatched. The CDR3 is 15 amino acids. Here the CDR3 reads CASSLEGTGQETQYF. The CDR3 DNA is TGTGCCAGCAGCTTAGAAGGGACAGGACAGGAGACCCAGTACTTC.

V gene TRBV11-3 combines with J gene TRBJ2-1, with 10 nucleotides matching TRBD2. Trimming took 6 bases from V and 7 from J; bases not matched to a gene: 6. The germline V gene has CDR1 SGHNT and CDR2 YENEEA. This CDR3 has 14 amino acids. This CDR3 reads CASSLAGVDNEQFF. DNA of the CDR3: TGTGCCAGCAGTCTAGCGGGAGTGGATAATGAGCAGTTCTTC.

The CDR3 loop reads CSVGHPSTDTQYF. The CDR3 DNA reads as TGCAGCGTGGGACACCCTAGCACAGATACGCAGTATTTT. This rearrangement joins TRBV29-1 to TRBJ2-3; the D gene is possibly TRBD1 (6 bases). The CDR3 runs to 13 residues. The germline gives CDR1 SQVTM, CDR2 ANQGSEA. V lost 6 bases to trimming and J lost 0 bases, with 10 bases between them.

V usage is TRBV27 and J usage is TRBJ2-2; a possible D gene is TRBD2 (6 bases). V was clipped by 7 bases and J by 2 bases, with 14 bases between them. CDR1 and CDR2 (germline): MNHEY, SMNVEV (reference sequence). The CDR3 is made up of 15 amino acids. The CDR3 DNA follows: TGTGCCAGCAAATTCATCGGGACTAACACCGGGGAGCTGTTTTTT. As protein: CASKFIGTNTGELFF.

V gene TRBV21-1 combines with J gene TRBJ2-7; no DNA check was done on the table's D call, TRBD1. TRBV21-1 is flagged as a pseudogene. This CDR3 contains 14 residues. The CDR3 region is CASSKGQGEDEQYF. The CDR3 DNA follows: TGTGCCAGCAGCAAGGGCCAGGGTGAGGACGAGCAGTACTTC.

The genes are TRBV6-6 and TRBJ2-3; 10 nucleotides match TRBD2. The CDR3 has 15 amino acids. The J segment lost 2 bases and the V segment lost 6 bases, leaving 5 bases of the junction unmatched. The V gene's germline CDR1 is MNHNY and CDR2 SVGAGI (reference sequence). Written as DNA, the CDR3 is TGTGCCAGCAGCGGACTAGCGGAGTACACAGATACGCAGTATTTT. Residues: CASSGLAEYTDTQYF.

The chain couples TRBV5-1 to TRBJ1-2, with unresolved D. V shed 0 bases and J shed 4 bases, with 13 bases lying between them. This CDR3 is built from 15 residues. Germline V gene lookup returns CDR1 SGHRS and CDR2 YFSETQ. The CDR3, as DNA: TGCGCCAGCAGCTTGGCCCCGACCCTAGGCTATGGCTACACCTTC. It translates to CASSLAPTLGYGYTF.

CDR3 loop: CSVVTSSYEQYF. In DNA form, the CDR3 reads TGCAGCGTTGTTACTAGTTCCTACGAGCAGTACTTC. The chain uses TRBV29-1 and TRBJ2-7; tentative D call: TRBD2 (5 bases). Germline V gene lookup returns CDR1 SQVTM and CDR2 ANQGSEA. Trimming shortened V by 4 bases and J by 1 base, and 8 bases separated the two germline ends. There are 12 residues in the CDR3.

V gene TRBV9 combines with J gene TRBJ2-1, with 8 bases matching TRBD2. V was pared by 3 bases and J by 0 bases, with 8 bases of the junction left unmatched. The CDR3 spans 17 residues. From germline, CDR1 is SGDLS and CDR2 YYNGEE. CDR3 loop: CASSGTGGRRSYNEQFF. CDR3 sequence (DNA): TGTGCCAGCAGCGGGACTGGCGGGAGGCGCTCCTACAATGAGCAGTTCTTC.

The gene calls are TRBV27 and TRBJ2-1; 7 bases are shared with TRBD1. CDR1 and CDR2 (germline): MNHEY, SMNVEV (reference sequence). This CDR3 region has 20 residues. J gave up 0 bases and V 2 bases, and 16 bases lay outside the gene matches. The CDR3 reads CASSLLPGTDLRGSYNEQFF. The CDR3 DNA follows: TGTGCCAGCAGTTTACTCCCCGGGACAGACTTACGGGGCTCCTACAATGAGCAGTTCTTC.

The chain employs TRBV2 and TRBJ2-1; TRBD1 matches 7 bases. In germline, CDR1 is SNHLY, CDR2 FYNNEI. The CDR3 totals 15 residues. V lost 8 bases and J lost 6; bases outside the gene matches: 13. CDR3 loop: CASPRGQQARNEQFF. CDR3 bases: TGTGCCAGCCCGAGGGGACAGCAGGCCCGCAATGAGCAGTTCTTC.

This clone appeared once. The gene calls are TRBV6-1 and TRBJ2-1; tentative D call: TRBD2 (5 bases). This CDR3 region has 12 residues. V lost 2 bases and J lost 7, with 6 bases in between. Germline V gene lookup returns CDR1 MNHNS and CDR2 SASEGT. CDR3 region: CASSETRNEQFF. The CDR3 DNA reads TGTGCCAGCAGTGAAACTAGAAATGAGCAGTTCTTC.

The gene calls are TRBV28 and TRBJ2-3; 10 bases match TRBD2. V lost 4 bases, J lost 3 bases, and 13 bases stayed unmatched. The CDR3 totals 18 residues. Looked up from germline, CDR1 is MDHEN and CDR2 is SYDVKM. CDR3 DNA: TGTGCCAGCAGTTACCTCATGGTACTAGCGGGACCGACAGATACGCAGTATTTT. Translating gives CASSYLMVLAGPTDTQYF.

The chain links TRBV27 to TRBJ2-1; 13 bases align to TRBD2. The junction had 3 bases not matched to a gene; V was cut back by 4 bases and J by 3 bases. The CDR3 length is 16 residues. Germline lookup yields CDR1 MNHEY and CDR2 SMNVEV (reference sequence). As DNA, the CDR3 is TGTGCCAGCAGTTGGGGACTAGCGGGGTTCTACAATGAGCAGTTCTTC. The encoded protein is CASSWGLAGFYNEQFF.